These 2 T cell receptor beta chains came from one sample sequenced in a study of T cell repertoires in cytomegalovirus infection. No antigens are known for them. TCRdb re-called the reads through MiXCR, storing one row per CDR3 protein. This sample has some 800,000 distinct CDR3 sequences, with approximately 32% found just once. The material sequenced was cultured CD8+ T cells from PBMCs, taken from culture after CMV antigen stimulation. These receptors were taken from a human donor in good health (CMV status not recorded). Some clones in this sample may be carry-over from other donors' samples.

This rearrangement joins TRBV14 to TRBJ2-3, with D maybe TRBD1 (6 bases). The CDR3 runs 15 residues. Trimming left V 4 bases short and J 2 bases short, with 13 bases between. CDR1 is SGHDN and CDR2 is FVKESK in the germline V gene. The DNA for the CDR3 is TGTGCCAGCAGCCCAGGGGTTCGGGTCACAGATACGCAGTATTTT. Amino acid sequence: CASSPGVRVTDTQYF. The variable domain in full, with the rest retrieved from reference TRBV14 and TRBJ2-3, is EAGVTQFPSHSVIEKGQTVTLRCDPISGHDNLYWYRRVMGKEIKFLLHFVKESKQDESGMPNNRFLAERTGGTYSTLKVQPAELEDSGVYFCASSPGVRVTDTQYFGPGTRLTVL.

The chain recombines TRBV7-6 with TRBJ1-5; 8 bases map to TRBD1. The germline gives CDR1 SGHVS, CDR2 FNYEAQ. CDR3 length equals 15 residues. After removal of 0 bases from V and 2 bases from J, the junction contained 0 bases not matched to a gene. The CDR3 bases are TGTGCCAGCAGCTTAGCGGACAGGGGCAATCAGCCCCAGCATTTT. This sequence encodes CASSLADRGNQPQHF.